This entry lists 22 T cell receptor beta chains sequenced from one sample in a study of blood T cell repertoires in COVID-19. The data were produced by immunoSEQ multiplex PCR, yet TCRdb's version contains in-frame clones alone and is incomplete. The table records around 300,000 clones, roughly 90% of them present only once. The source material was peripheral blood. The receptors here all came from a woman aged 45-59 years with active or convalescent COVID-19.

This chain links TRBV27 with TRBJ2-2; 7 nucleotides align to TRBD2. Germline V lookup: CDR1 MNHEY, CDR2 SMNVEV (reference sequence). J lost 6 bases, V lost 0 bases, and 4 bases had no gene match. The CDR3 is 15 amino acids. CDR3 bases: TGTGCCAGCAGTTTATCGAATGGGGGGGCCGGGGAGCTGTTTTTT. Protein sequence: CASSLSNGGAGELFF.

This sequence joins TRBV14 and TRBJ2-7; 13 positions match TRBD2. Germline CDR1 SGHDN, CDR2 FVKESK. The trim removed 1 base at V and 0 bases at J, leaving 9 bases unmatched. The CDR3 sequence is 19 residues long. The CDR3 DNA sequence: TGTGCCAGCAGCCAAGCATCTGGGACTAGCGGGGTCAGCTCCTACGAGCAGTACTTC. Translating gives CASSQASGTSGVSSYEQYF. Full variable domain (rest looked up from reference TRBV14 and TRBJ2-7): EAGVTQFPSHSVIEKGQTVTLRCDPISGHDNLYWYRRVMGKEIKFLLHFVKESKQDESGMPNNRFLAERTGGTYSTLKVQPAELEDSGVYFCASSQASGTSGVSSYEQYFGPGTRLTVT.

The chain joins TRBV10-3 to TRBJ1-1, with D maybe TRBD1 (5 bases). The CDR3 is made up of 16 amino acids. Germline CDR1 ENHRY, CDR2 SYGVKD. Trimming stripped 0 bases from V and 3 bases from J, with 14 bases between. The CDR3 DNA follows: TGTGCCATCAGTGAGTCGATTGAAAGGGGCCACACTGAAGCTTTCTTT. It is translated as CAISESIERGHTEAFF.

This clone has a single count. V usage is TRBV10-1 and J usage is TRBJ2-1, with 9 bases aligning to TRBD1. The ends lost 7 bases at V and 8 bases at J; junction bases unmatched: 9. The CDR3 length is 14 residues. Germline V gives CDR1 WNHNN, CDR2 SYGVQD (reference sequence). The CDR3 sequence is CASKGQGDCHEQFF. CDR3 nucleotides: TGCGCCAGCAAGGGACAGGGTGATTGCCATGAGCAGTTCTTC.

CDR3 sequence reads: CASSFLTSGSTDTQYF. In nucleotides, the CDR3 is TGTGCCAGCAGCTTTCTGACTAGCGGAAGCACAGATACGCAGTATTTT. The chain is built from TRBV11-2 and TRBJ2-3; 9 positions agree with TRBD2. CDR1 is SGHAT, CDR2 FQNNGV, per germline. J was trimmed by 0 bases and V by 3 bases; bases with no gene match: 4. CDR3 length equals 16 residues. The variable domain in full, with the rest retrieved from reference TRBV11-2 and TRBJ2-3, is EAGVAQSPRYKIIEKRQSVAFWCNPISGHATLYWYQQILGQGPKLLIQFQNNGVVDDSQLPKDRFSAERLKGVDSTLKIQPAKLEDSAVYLCASSFLTSGSTDTQYFGPGTRLTVL.

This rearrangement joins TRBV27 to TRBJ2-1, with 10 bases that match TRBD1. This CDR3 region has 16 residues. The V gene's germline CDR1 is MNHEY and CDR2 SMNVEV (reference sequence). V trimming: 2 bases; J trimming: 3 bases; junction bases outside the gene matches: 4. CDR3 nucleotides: TGTGCCAGCAGTTTAATGGGGACAGGGGTCTACAATGAGCAGTTCTTC. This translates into CASSLMGTGVYNEQFF.

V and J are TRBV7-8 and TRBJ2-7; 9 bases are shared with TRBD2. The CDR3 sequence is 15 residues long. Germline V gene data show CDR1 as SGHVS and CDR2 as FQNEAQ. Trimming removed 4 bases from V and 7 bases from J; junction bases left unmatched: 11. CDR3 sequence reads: CASSSRGLAGTEQYF. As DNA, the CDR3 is TGTGCCAGCAGCTCCAGAGGGCTAGCGGGAACTGAGCAGTACTTC.

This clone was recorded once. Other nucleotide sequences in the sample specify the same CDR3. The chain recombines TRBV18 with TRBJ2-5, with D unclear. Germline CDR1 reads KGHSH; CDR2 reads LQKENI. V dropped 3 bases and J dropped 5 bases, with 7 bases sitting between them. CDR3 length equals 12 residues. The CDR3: CASSPGEETQYF. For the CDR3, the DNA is TGTGCCAGCTCACCTGGAGAGGAGACCCAGTACTTC.

The CDR3 DNA sequence: TGTGCCAGCAGCCAAATACAGGGGGGGGCTCTAGGCCAAGAGACCCAGTACTTC. Protein: CASSQIQGGALGQETQYF. The chain employs TRBV11-2 and TRBJ2-5; D is perhaps TRBD1 (8 bases). The CDR3 runs to 18 residues. V shed 5 bases and J shed 1 base, with 23 bases lying between them. CDR1 SGHAT and CDR2 FQNNGV come from the germline V gene. The full variable domain, with the rest looked up from reference TRBV11-2 and TRBJ2-5, is EAGVAQSPRYKIIEKRQSVAFWCNPISGHATLYWYQQILGQGPKLLIQFQNNGVVDDSQLPKDRFSAERLKGVDSTLKIQPAKLEDSAVYLCASSQIQGGALGQETQYFGPGTRLLVL.

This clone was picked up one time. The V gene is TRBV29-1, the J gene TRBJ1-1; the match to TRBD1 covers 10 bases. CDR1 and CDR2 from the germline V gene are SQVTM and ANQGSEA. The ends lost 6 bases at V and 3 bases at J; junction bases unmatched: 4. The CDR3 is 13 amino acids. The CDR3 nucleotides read TGCAGCGTCCAAGGGACAGGGGACACTGAAGCTTTCTTT. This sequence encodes CSVQGTGDTEAFF. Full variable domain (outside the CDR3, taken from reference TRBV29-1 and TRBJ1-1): SAVISQKPSRDICQRGTSLTIQCQVDSQVTMMFWYRQQPGQSLTLIATANQGSEATYESGFVIDKFPISRPNLTFSTLTVSNMSPEDSSIYLCSVQGTGDTEAFFGQGTRLTVV.

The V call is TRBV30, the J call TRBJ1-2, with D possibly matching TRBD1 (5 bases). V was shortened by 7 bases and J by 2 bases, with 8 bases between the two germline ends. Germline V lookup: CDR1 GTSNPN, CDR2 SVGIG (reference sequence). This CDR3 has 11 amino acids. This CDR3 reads CALDKNYGYTF. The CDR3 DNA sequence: TGTGCCTTGGACAAGAACTATGGCTACACCTTC.

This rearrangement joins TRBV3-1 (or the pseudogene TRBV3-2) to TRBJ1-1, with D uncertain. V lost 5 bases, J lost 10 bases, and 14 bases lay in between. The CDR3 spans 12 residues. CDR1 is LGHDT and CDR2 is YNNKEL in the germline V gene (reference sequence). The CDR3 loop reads CASSSEGKGAFF. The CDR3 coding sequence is TGTGCCAGCAGCTCTGAGGGAAAAGGAGCTTTCTTT.

The CDR3 bases are TGTGCCAGCAGCTCCATGACAGGGGTCTACGAGCAGTACTTC. It translates to CASSSMTGVYEQYF. This chain links TRBV11-2 with TRBJ2-7; 8 nucleotides line up with TRBD1. CDR1 and CDR2 from the germline V gene are SGHAT and FQNNGV. This CDR3 has 14 residues. V shed 4 bases, J shed 3 bases, and the junction held 5 bases outside the gene matches.

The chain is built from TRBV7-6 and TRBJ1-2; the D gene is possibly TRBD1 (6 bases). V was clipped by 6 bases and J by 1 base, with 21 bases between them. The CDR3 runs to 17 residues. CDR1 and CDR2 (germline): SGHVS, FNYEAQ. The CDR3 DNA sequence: TGTGCCAGCAGTCCCACGACCGTACAGGGAATTAACTATGGCTACACCTTC. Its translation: CASSPTTVQGINYGYTF.

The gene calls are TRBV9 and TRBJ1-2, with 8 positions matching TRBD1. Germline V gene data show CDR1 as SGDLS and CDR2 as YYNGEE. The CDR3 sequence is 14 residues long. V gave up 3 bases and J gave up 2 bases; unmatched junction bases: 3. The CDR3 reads CASSERQGNYGYTF. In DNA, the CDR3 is TGTGCCAGCAGCGAGCGACAGGGGAACTATGGCTACACCTTC.

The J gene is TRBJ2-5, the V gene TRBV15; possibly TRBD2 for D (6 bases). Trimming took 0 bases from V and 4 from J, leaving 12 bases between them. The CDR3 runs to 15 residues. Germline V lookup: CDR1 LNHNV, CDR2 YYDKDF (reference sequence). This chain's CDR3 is CATSRDRGLTETQYF. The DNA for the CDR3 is TGTGCCACCAGCAGAGATCGGGGACTTACAGAGACCCAGTACTTC.

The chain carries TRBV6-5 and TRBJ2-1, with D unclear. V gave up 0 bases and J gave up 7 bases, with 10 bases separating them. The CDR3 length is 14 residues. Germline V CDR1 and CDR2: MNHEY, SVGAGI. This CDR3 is CASSYSSAANEQFF. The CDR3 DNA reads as TGTGCCAGCAGTTACTCCTCGGCGGCTAATGAGCAGTTCTTC.

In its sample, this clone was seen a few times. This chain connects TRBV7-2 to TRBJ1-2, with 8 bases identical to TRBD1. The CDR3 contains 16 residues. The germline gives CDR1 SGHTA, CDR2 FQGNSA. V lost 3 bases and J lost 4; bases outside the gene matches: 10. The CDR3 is CASSFAPDRALYGYTF. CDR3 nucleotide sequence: TGTGCCAGCAGCTTTGCCCCGGACAGGGCGCTCTATGGCTACACCTTC.

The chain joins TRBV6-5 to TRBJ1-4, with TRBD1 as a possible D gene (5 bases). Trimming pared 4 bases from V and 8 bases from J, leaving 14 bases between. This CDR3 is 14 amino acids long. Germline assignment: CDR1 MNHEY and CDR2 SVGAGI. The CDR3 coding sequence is TGTGCCAGCAGTTCAGGGCGGGGAGTGGAAAAACTGTTTTTT. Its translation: CASSSGRGVEKLFF.

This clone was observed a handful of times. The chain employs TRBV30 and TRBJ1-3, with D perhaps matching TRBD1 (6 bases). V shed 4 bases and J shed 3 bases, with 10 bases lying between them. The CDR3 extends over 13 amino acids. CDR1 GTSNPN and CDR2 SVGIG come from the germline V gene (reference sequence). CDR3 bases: TGTGCCTGGAACAGGGAATATGGAAACACCATATATTTT. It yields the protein CAWNREYGNTIYF.

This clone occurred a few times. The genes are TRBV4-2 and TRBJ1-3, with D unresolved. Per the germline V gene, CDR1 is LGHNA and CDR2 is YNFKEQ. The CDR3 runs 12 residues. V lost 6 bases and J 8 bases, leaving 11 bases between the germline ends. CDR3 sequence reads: CASRERVDTIYF. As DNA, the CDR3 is TGTGCCAGCAGGGAGAGGGTGGACACCATATATTTT.

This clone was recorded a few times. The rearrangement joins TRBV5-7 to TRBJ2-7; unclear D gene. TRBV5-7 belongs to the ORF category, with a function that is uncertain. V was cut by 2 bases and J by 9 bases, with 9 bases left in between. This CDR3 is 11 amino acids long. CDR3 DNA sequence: TGTGCCAGCAGCTTTGCTAGACGGCAGTACTTC. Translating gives CASSFARRQYF.